This T cell receptor (beta chain) is from a study of T cell changes during pregnancy in multiple sclerosis. Assay: immunoSEQ multiplex PCR; the TCRdb copy retains only in-frame clones and omits some. Here the sample spans over 9,000 clones, 83% being singletons. With 0 bases removed from V and 5 bases from J, the gap between germline ends came to 12 bases. Germline V gene data show CDR1 as LGHNA and CDR2 as YSLEER. The CDR3 is 15 amino acids. The TCR was taken from a female donor in good health, enrolled as a control in a pregnancy study. Sequencing was performed on CD8+ T cells from peripheral blood mononuclear cells, taken in the third trimester of pregnancy. The J gene is TRBJ2-3, the V gene TRBV4-3; D perhaps matches TRBD1 (6 bases). In DNA form, the CDR3 reads TGCGCCAGCAGCCAAGATAGGCAGGGGATAGATACGCAGTATTTT. Its protein is CASSQDRQGIDTQYF.